This TCR beta chain originates from a study of blood T cell repertoires in COVID-19. Profiling relied on immunoSEQ multiplex PCR, and the TCRdb table lists in-frame clones only, not all of them. The sample lists roughly 200,000 clones; 85% to 90% were seen once. The TCR sequence derives from a man aged 25-40 years who had recovered from COVID-19. Input material: PBMCs or T cells enriched from blood (not recorded which).

CDR3 bases: TGCGCCAGCAGCTTGACTAGCGGGAGAGATCGGTCCACCGGGGAGCTGTTTTTT. Protein: CASSLTSGRDRSTGELFF. The genes are TRBV5-1 and TRBJ2-2, with TRBD2 identical over 11 bases. The CDR3 runs 18 residues. Germline CDR1 is SGHRS and CDR2 is YFSETQ. The trim removed 1 base at V and 4 bases at J, leaving 9 bases unmatched.